This record looks at one T cell receptor beta chain sequence and its context. J lost 7 bases, V lost 1 base, and 2 bases had no gene match. The CDR3 extends over 14 amino acids. The V gene's germline CDR1 is LNHNV and CDR2 YYDKDF (reference sequence). TCRdb's copy holds only in-frame clones and misses some; the assay was immunoSEQ multiplex PCR. The data show tens of thousands of clones, approximately 80% seen once. This sample was taken from a study of blood T cell repertoires in COVID-19. The specimen sequenced was peripheral blood. The V and J genes are TRBV15 and TRBJ1-4; 8 bases map to TRBD1. This TCR was recovered from a woman older than 75 with active or convalescent COVID-19. The chain's CDR3 is CATSRAGGVEKLFF. CDR3 nucleotide sequence: TGTGCCACCAGCAGAGCAGGGGGCGTTGAAAAACTGTTTTTT. Combining the CDR3 with reference TRBV15 and TRBJ1-4 gives the whole variable domain DAMVIQNPRYQVTQFGKPVTLSCSQTLNHNVMYWYQQKSSQAPKLLFHYYDKDFNNEADTPDNFQSRRPNTSFCFLDIRSPGLGDTAMYLCATSRAGGVEKLFFGSGTQLSVL.